Following are 9 T cell receptor beta chains from one sample sequenced in a study of blood T cell repertoires in COVID-19. This table comes from immunoSEQ multiplex PCR, and its TCRdb copy is limited to in-frame clones, with some not included. Among 9,500 to 12,000 clones listed, about 90% were seen once. Sequencing was performed on peripheral blood. Receptor source: a human donor in a cohort sampled during active COVID-19.

The V and J genes are TRBV15 and TRBJ1-3; no definite D call. The CDR3 loop spans 16 amino acids. The V gene lost 0 bases and the J gene lost 0 bases, with 9 bases spanning the gap. CDR1 and CDR2 (germline): LNHNV, YYDKDF (reference sequence). CDR3 region: CATSRETQLSGNTIYF. In DNA, the CDR3 is TGTGCCACCAGCAGAGAAACTCAACTCTCTGGAAACACCATATATTTT.

V gene TRBV9 combines with J gene TRBJ1-4; 11 positions agree with TRBD1. Germline trimming cut 4 bases from V and 8 bases from J; bases unmatched to any gene: 7. CDR3 length: 15 residues. The germline V gene encodes CDR1 SGDLS and CDR2 YYNGEE. The DNA of the CDR3 is TGTGCCAGCAGCCCCCGGACAGGGGGCGACGAAAAACTGTTTTTT. Translation gives CASSPRTGGDEKLFF.

The rearrangement links TRBV6-7 to TRBJ1-2, with D maybe TRBD1 (6 bases). TRBV6-7 is an ORF, and what it does is uncertain. The CDR3 extends over 15 amino acids. With 2 bases removed from V and 2 bases from J, the gap between germline ends came to 12 bases. The CDR3 coding sequence is TGTGCCAGCAGTTACGGGGGGGCGCAGAACTATGGCTACACCTTC. Its protein product is CASSYGGAQNYGYTF.

This sequence joins TRBV14 and TRBJ2-5; the match to TRBD2 covers 7 bases. The germline V gene has CDR1 SGHDN and CDR2 FVKESK. Trimming at V came to 4 bases and at J to 3 bases, leaving 11 bases not matched to a gene. This CDR3 region has 16 residues. CDR3 in amino acids: CASSPLMGLAEETQYF. For the CDR3, the DNA is TGTGCCAGCAGCCCTCTCATGGGGCTAGCGGAAGAGACCCAGTACTTC.

This chain joins TRBV2 and TRBJ1-5, with D unclear. There are 15 residues in the CDR3. Deletions cut 8 bases from V and 0 bases from J, with 14 bases between. Germline V CDR1 and CDR2: SNHLY, FYNNEI. CDR3: CASGGSMHSNQPQHF. CDR3 in DNA: TGTGCCAGCGGCGGCAGCATGCATAGCAATCAGCCCCAGCATTTT. The whole variable domain, remainder taken from reference TRBV2 and TRBJ1-5, is EPEVTQTPSHQVTQMGQEVILRCVPISNHLYFYWYRQILGQKVEFLVSFYNNEISEKSEIFDDQFSVERPDGSNFTLKIRSTKLEDSAMYFCASGGSMHSNQPQHFGDGTRLSIL.

The DNA of the CDR3 is TGTGCCAGTTGGCGGGGGGGCAGGACAGATACGCAGTATTTT. This codes for CASWRGGRTDTQYF. V gene TRBV25-1 combines with J gene TRBJ2-3; 9 bases match TRBD2. The CDR3 covers 14 residues. Per the germline V gene, CDR1 is MGHDK and CDR2 is SYGVNS. The junction had 7 bases not matched to a gene; V was cut back by 9 bases and J by 3 bases. The complete variable domain, with remaining parts taken from reference TRBV25-1 and TRBJ2-3, reads EADIYQTPRYLVIGTGKKITLECSQTMGHDKMYWYQQDPGMELHLIHYSYGVNSTEKGDLSSESTVSRIRTEHFPLTLESARPSHTSQYLCASWRGGRTDTQYFGPGTRLTVL.

This clone was seen only once. J is TRBJ1-6 and V is TRBV6-6, with no clear D. Germline V gene lookup returns CDR1 MNHNY and CDR2 SVGAGI (reference sequence). Trimming cost V 6 bases and J 7 bases, with 7 bases left between them. CDR3 length equals 12 residues. CDR3 in amino acids: CASSQVNSPLHF. The DNA of the CDR3 is TGTGCCAGCAGCCAGGTCAATTCACCCCTCCACTTT.

V is TRBV20-1 and J is TRBJ1-1, with D possibly being TRBD1 (6 bases). From germline, CDR1 is DFQATT and CDR2 SNEGSKA (reference sequence). V was shortened by 3 bases and J by 7 bases, with 18 bases between the two germline ends. This CDR3 spans 14 amino acids. CDR3 DNA sequence: TGCAGTGCTAGTGCTAACAGGGTCGTGGGTGAAGCTTTCTTT. Translating it yields CSASANRVVGEAFF.

This clone showed up just a few times. This chain uses TRBV27 with TRBJ1-2; 9 nucleotides match TRBD1. Germline CDR1 and CDR2: MNHEY and SMNVEV (reference sequence). The CDR3 loop spans 15 amino acids. V shed 4 bases and J 4 bases; nucleotides not matched to a gene: 7. CDR3 sequence (DNA): TGTGCCAGCAGTTACCTCCGGGGACAGGGCTATGGCTACACCTTC. Encoded protein: CASSYLRGQGYGYTF.